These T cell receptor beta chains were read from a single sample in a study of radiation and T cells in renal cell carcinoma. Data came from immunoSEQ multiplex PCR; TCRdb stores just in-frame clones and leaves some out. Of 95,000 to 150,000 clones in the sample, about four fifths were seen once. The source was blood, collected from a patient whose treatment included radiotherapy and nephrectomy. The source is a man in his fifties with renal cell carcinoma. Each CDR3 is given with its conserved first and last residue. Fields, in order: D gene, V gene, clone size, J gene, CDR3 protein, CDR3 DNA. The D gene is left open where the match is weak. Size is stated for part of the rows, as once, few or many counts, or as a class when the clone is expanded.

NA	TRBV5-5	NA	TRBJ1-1	CASSFQEEAFF	TGTGCCAGCAGCTTCCAGGAAGAAGCTTTCTTT
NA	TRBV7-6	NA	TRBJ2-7	CASSLGIGLAYEQYF	TGTGCCAGCAGCTTAGGAATCGGTTTGGCCTACGAGCAGTACTTC
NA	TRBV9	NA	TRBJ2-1	CASSVGGEQFF	TGTGCCAGCAGCGTCGGAGGAGAGCAGTTCTTC
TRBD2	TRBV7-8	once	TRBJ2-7	CASSLEREGYEQYF	TGTGCCAGCAGCTTAGAACGGGAGGGCTACGAGCAGTACTTC
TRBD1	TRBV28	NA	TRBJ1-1	CASSIGQGGTEAFF	TGTGCCAGCAGTATCGGACAGGGTGGCACTGAAGCTTTCTTT
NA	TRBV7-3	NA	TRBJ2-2	CASSYRSGELFF	TGTGCCAGCAGCTACAGGTCCGGGGAGCTGTTTTTT
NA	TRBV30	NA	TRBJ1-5	CAWARQENQPQHF	TGTGCCTGGGCCCGACAGGAGAATCAGCCCCAGCATTTT
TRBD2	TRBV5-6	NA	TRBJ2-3	CASSPGLAGSTVTQYF	TGTGCCAGCAGCCCAGGACTAGCGGGGTCTACGGTTACGCAGTATTTT
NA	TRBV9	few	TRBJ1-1	CASSVVGGKAFF	TGTGCCAGCAGCGTAGTCGGTGGTAAGGCTTTCTTT
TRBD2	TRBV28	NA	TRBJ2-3	CASSSPAGAIDTQYF	TGTGCCAGCAGTTCGCCAGCGGGAGCGATAGATACGCAGTATTTT
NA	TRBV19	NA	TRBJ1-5	CASSIRSGNQPQHF	TGTGCCAGTAGTATCAGAAGTGGCAATCAGCCCCAGCATTTT
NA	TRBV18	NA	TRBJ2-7	CASSPADGYEQYF	TGTGCCAGCTCACCAGCGGACGGCTACGAGCAGTACTTC
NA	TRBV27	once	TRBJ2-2	CASSLKSEPTGELFF	TGTGCCAGCAGTTTAAAGTCAGAACCCACCGGGGAGCTGTTTTTT
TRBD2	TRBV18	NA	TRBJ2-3	CASSPGLVADTQYF	TGTGCCAGCTCACCAGGACTAGTGGCAGATACGCAGTATTTT
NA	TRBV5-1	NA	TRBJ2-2	CASAAPNTGELFF	TGCGCCAGCGCAGCACCAAACACCGGGGAGCTGTTTTTT
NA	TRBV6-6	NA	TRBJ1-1	CASIGRTNTEAFF	TGTGCCAGCATCGGACGTACTAACACTGAAGCTTTCTTT
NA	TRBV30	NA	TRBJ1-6	CAWRTPAASPLHF	TGTGCCTGGAGAACTCCGGCAGCTTCACCCCTCCACTTT
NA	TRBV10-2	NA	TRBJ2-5	CASRREVQETQYF	TGCGCCAGCAGAAGGGAAGTCCAAGAGACCCAGTACTTC
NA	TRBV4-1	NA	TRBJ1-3	CASSQEWGGHRPGNTIYF	TGCGCCAGCAGCCAAGAGTGGGGGGGTCACAGACCTGGAAACACCATATATTTT
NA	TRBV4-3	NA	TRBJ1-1	CASSQEVLGLNTEAFF	TGCGCCAGCAGCCAAGAGGTACTGGGTTTAAACACTGAAGCTTTCTTT
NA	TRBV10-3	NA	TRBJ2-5	CAISGGVGETQYF	TGTGCCATCAGTGGGGGGGTAGGAGAGACCCAGTACTTC
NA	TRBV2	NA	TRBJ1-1	CASSEEGAETEAFF	TGTGCCAGCAGTGAAGAAGGGGCAGAGACTGAAGCTTTCTTT
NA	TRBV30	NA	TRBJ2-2	CAWSVNLPTGELFF	TGTGCCTGGAGTGTGAACTTGCCCACCGGGGAGCTGTTTTTT
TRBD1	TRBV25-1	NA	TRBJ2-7	CASHRDRAPYEQYF	TGTGCCAGCCACCGGGACAGGGCCCCGTACGAGCAGTACTTC
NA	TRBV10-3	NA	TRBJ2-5	CAIGRDQETQYF	TGTGCCATTGGACGGGACCAAGAGACCCAGTACTTC
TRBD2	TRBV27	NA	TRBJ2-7	CASSLEERGVPQYF	TGTGCCAGCAGTTTAGAAGAGCGGGGAGTACCGCAGTACTTC
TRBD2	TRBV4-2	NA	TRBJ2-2	CASSQGLAGGAGELFF	TGTGCCAGCAGCCAAGGACTAGCGGGGGGGGCCGGGGAGCTGTTTTTT
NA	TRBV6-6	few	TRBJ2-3	CASTPPGTDTQYF	TGTGCCAGCACCCCCCCAGGAACAGATACGCAGTATTTT
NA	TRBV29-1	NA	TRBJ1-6	CSVEDPGSNSPLHF	TGCAGCGTTGAAGATCCAGGGTCGAATTCACCCCTCCACTTT
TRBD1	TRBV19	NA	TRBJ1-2	CASSIVGTGDFGYTF	TGTGCCAGTAGTATAGTTGGGACAGGGGATTTTGGCTACACCTTC
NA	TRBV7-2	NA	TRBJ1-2	CASSFHIRTRSGYTF	TGTGCCAGCAGCTTCCACATCAGGACGCGCAGCGGCTACACCTTC
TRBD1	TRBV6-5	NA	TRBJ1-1	CASSYSFTGGAEAFF	TGTGCCAGCAGTTACAGTTTCACAGGGGGCGCTGAAGCTTTCTTT
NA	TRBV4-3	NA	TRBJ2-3	CASSPQRGDTQYF	TGCGCCAGCAGCCCCCAACGGGGAGATACGCAGTATTTT
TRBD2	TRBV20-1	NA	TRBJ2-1	CSARVREDVFF	TGCAGTGCTAGAGTCCGGGAGGATGTTTTCTTC
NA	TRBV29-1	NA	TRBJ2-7	CSVYQNYEQYF	TGCAGCGTTTACCAGAACTACGAGCAGTACTTC
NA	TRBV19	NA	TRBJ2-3	CASSAELWADTQYF	TGTGCCAGTTCGGCAGAGTTATGGGCAGATACGCAGTATTTT
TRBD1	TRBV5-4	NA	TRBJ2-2	CASRQGPGELFF	TGTGCCAGCAGACAGGGGCCCGGGGAGCTGTTTTTT
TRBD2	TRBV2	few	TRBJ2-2	CASRRLAGVTGELFF	TGTGCCAGCCGCCGACTAGCGGGGGTTACCGGGGAGCTGTTTTTT
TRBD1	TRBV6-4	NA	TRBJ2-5	CASSATGGDETQYF	TGTGCCAGCAGTGCGACAGGGGGCGATGAGACCCAGTACTTC
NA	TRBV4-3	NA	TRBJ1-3	CASRKGARSSGNTIYF	TGCGCCAGCAGGAAGGGTGCCCGGAGCTCTGGAAACACCATATATTTT
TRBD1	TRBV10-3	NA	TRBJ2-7	CAISRDSTYEQYF	TGTGCCATCAGCAGGGACAGCACCTACGAGCAGTACTTC
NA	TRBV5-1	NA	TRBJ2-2	CASSSTGMAGELFF	TGCGCCAGCAGCTCGACAGGTATGGCCGGGGAGCTGTTTTTT
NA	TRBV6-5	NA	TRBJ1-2	CASSYYFGTDYGYTF	TGTGCCAGCAGTTACTATTTCGGGACGGACTATGGCTACACCTTC
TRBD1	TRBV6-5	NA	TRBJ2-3	CASSETGGRTDTQYF	TGTGCCAGCAGCGAGACAGGGGGCAGGACAGATACGCAGTATTTT
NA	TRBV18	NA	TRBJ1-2	CASSPEANYGYTF	TGTGCCAGCTCACCCGAAGCGAACTATGGCTACACCTTC
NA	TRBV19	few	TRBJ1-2	CASRVSYGYTF	TGTGCCAGTAGAGTAAGCTATGGCTACACCTTC
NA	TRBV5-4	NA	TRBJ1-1	CASSLDWASATEAFF	TGTGCCAGCAGCTTGGATTGGGCCTCCGCCACTGAAGCTTTCTTT
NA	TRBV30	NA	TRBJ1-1	CAYVRRPLLDTEAFF	TGTGCCTACGTCCGGCGGCCGCTTTTGGACACTGAAGCTTTCTTT
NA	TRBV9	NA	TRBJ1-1	CASSADTEAFF	TGTGCCAGCAGCGCCGACACTGAAGCTTTCTTT